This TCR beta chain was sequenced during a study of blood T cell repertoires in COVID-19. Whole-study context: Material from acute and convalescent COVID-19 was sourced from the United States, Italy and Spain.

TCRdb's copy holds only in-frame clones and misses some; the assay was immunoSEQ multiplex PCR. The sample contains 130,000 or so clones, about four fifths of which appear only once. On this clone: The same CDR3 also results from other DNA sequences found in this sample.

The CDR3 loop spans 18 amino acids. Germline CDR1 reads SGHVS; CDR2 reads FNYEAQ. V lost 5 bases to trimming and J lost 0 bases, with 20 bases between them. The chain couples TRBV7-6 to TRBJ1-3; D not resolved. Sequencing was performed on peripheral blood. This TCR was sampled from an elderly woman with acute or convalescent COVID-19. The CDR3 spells CASSRRRGKDGSGNTIYF. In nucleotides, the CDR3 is TGTGCCAGCAGCCGGAGGAGAGGGAAAGACGGCTCTGGAAACACCATATATTTT.